The sequence of this T cell receptor beta chain was determined in a study of vaccination and CD4 T cells after COVID-19. Looking at the study overall: The post-COVID samples were taken a median roughly 98 days after diagnosis, anywhere from 35 to 161.

Cultured CD4+ T cell DNA underwent sequencing with the Oncomine TCR Beta short-read assay. TCRdb passed the PCR reads through MiXCR, listing each CDR3 protein once. The table lists roughly 4,000 distinct CDR3 sequences, 15% to 20% of them singletons. In the case of this clonotype: Its antigen is not identified.

Treatment reported: approximately nine-day PBMC culture with coronavirus spike peptide pools or control peptides (ViraFEST assay). After expanding antigen-specific T cells with peptide pools, ViraFEST sequenced their TCRs. The positive PCR dates, which preceded the US Alpha, Beta and Delta variants, fell between March and December 2020. With more than eight days of culture completed, CD4+ T cells were isolated by negative selection. The CDR3 sequence is 15 residues long. Germline V gene sequence: CDR1 SGHAT, CDR2 FQDESV (reference sequence). The V end lost 6 bases, the J end lost 2 bases, and 16 bases lay between the germline ends.

V usage is TRBV11-1 and J usage is TRBJ2-5, with D perhaps given as TRBD1 or TRBD2 (5 bases each). The receptor's source is a human donor who had recovered from COVID-19. Source material: CD4+ T cells from blood, cultured in vitro. The CDR3 here is CASSHPGTKQETQYF. Here the CDR3 DNA reads TGTGCCAGCAGTCACCCCGGGACCAAACAAGAGACCCAGTACTTC.